This TCR beta chain originates from a study of T cell responses to AZD1222 COVID-19 vaccine. Broader study findings: Increases in Spike-specific TCR breadth and depth were seen after two AZD1222 doses. There were vaccine-associated CD4 TCRs across spike, dominant at 160-218 and 743-854. There were mostly white British donors and more females than males, and clonal diversity was possibly underestimated.

The table came from immunoSEQ multiplex PCR; TCRdb's copy has only in-frame clones and leaves some out. This sample has roughly 160,000 clones, with over 80% found just once. After removal of 3 bases from V and 5 bases from J, the junction contained 7 bases not matched to a gene. The CDR3 spans 16 residues. The germline CDR1 and CDR2 sequences are SGDLS and YYNGEE. Comments on this clone: Its antigen is not known.

The chain uses TRBV9 and TRBJ1-3; 11 bases map to TRBD1. The source was peripheral blood, collected on day 0 of AZD1222 vaccination. The TCR sequence derives from an adult in good health. Here the CDR3 reads CASSEGTGGYRNTIYF. The CDR3 region has the DNA TGTGCCAGCAGCGAAGGGACAGGGGGTTACAGAAACACCATATATTTT.